Below, one T cell receptor beta chain is given with its context. Its antigen is unidentified. This sample was included in a study of shared clonotypes between healthy human individuals. Profiling relied on immunoSEQ multiplex PCR, and the TCRdb table lists in-frame clones only, not all of them. The profile shows roughly 1.5 million clones, approximately 98% of them singletons. Study-wide findings and caveats: Clonotypes not shared had lower generation probabilities than those common to all four donors.

This CDR3 contains 13 residues. V lost 3 bases, J lost 2 bases, and 7 bases lay in between. Germline CDR1 reads ENHRY; CDR2 reads SYGVKD. The genes are TRBV10-3 and TRBJ1-1; D not resolved. This TCR was recovered from a man aged 30 to 45 in good health. The sample consisted of naive CD4+ T cells sorted from blood. Subset meaning: CD45RA+ positively selected. The CDR3 region has the DNA TGTGCCATCAGTGATCGTCTAAACACTGAAGCTTTCTTT. Translated, it gives CAISDRLNTEAFF.